This T cell receptor beta chain was recovered during a study of OX40 agonist ivuxolimab in advanced cancers. The wider study: Males comprised 70% to 85% of the group, whose mean age was approximately 60 years (range roughly 20 to 90). Prior anti-PD-1, anti-PD-L1 or anti-CTLA-4 therapy was allowed; 30% to 40% had some.

V lost 2 bases to trimming and J lost 5 bases, with 10 bases between them. The CDR3 is 14 amino acids. Per the germline V gene, CDR1 is MRHNA and CDR2 is SNTAGT. TCRdb keeps only in-frame clones here, not all; method: immunoSEQ multiplex PCR. The sample lists about 34,000 clones, about nine tenths occurring once. The chain has TRBV6-4 and TRBJ2-1; D is possibly TRBD1 (6 bases). The clonotype comes from an adult with an advanced solid tumor such as melanoma, head and neck, liver or kidney cancer. Specimen: CD4+ or CD8+ T cells sorted from blood, collected in a trial of the OX40 agonist ivuxolimab. The DNA of the CDR3 is TGTGCCAGCAGTGACACCGACAGGAACAATGAGCAGTTCTTC. Translating it yields CASSDTDRNNEQFF.